The 3 T cell receptor beta chains presented below share a single source sample, sequenced in a study of blood T cells in healthy people across ages. Together with a sample-barcoded 5' primer, a J-beta primer mix was included in a second PCR lasting about 6 to 12 cycles. TCRdb reprocessed the 5' RACE reads via MiXCR and lists one record per CDR3 protein. The repertoire holds 1.5 million to 2 million distinct CDR3 sequences, approximately 50% seen once, with roughly 2.1% in the top ten. The sample comprised blood. The receptors were gathered from a woman aged 40 to 50 in good health.

J is TRBJ2-1 and V is TRBV24-1; the match to TRBD2 covers 8 bases. Gene TRBJ2-7 matches the end of the DNA better, so the J call may be wrong. This CDR3 is 17 amino acids long. CDR1 is KGHDR, CDR2 SFDVKD, per germline. DNA of the CDR3: TGTGCCACCAGTGATTGGACTAGCAGCAGCTCCTACAATGAGCAGTACTTC. Protein sequence: CATSDWTSSSSYNEQYF.

The chain uses TRBV6-2 or TRBV6-3 and TRBJ2-7; unclear D gene. CDR3 length: 13 residues. Trimming pared 7 bases from V and 4 bases from J, leaving 14 bases between. Per the germline V gene, CDR1 is MNHEY and CDR2 is SVGEGT. The CDR3 sequence: CASTKFLYYEQYF. CDR3 nucleotide sequence: TGTGCCAGCACGAAGTTCCTATATTACGAGCAGTACTTC.

CDR3 nucleotides: TGCAGTGCTAGAACAGGGGGGGACGAGACCCAGTACTTC. Its protein product is CSARTGGDETQYF. V gene TRBV20-1 combines with J gene TRBJ2-5; TRBD1 is a possible D gene (8 bases). Germline loops: CDR1 DFQATT, CDR2 SNEGSKA (reference sequence). The length of the CDR3 is 13 residues. Trimming pared 2 bases from V and 5 bases from J, leaving 12 bases between.